The 5 T cell receptor beta chains in this list originate from one sample, sequenced in a study of regulatory T cells in long-lasting Graves disease. Both iRepertoire HTBI primers and Arm-PCR of CDR3 regions were used to build the TCR beta libraries. TCRdb re-analysed the multiplex PCR reads in MiXCR, keeping a single row per CDR3 protein. Here the sample spans about 320,000 distinct CDR3 sequences, about 20% being singletons. This sample's time point: newly diagnosed GD, antithyroid drugs for less than 3 months. The TCR library was prepared using RNA isolated from PBMCs. Specimen: peripheral blood mononuclear cells (PBMCs), collected at new diagnosis, from a patient treated with antithyroid drugs. These receptors were collected from a female donor with Graves disease.

The rearrangement joins TRBV11-1 to TRBJ1-1, with D perhaps matching TRBD1 (5 bases). In germline, CDR1 is SGHAT, CDR2 FQDESV (reference sequence). The CDR3 has 13 amino acids. Trimming left V 0 bases short and J 7 bases short, with 9 bases between. The CDR3 spells CASSLARGSEAFF. DNA of the CDR3: TGTGCCAGCAGCTTAGCGCGGGGCAGTGAAGCTTTCTTT. The full variable domain, in which reference TRBV11-1 and TRBJ1-1 provide the parts outside the CDR3, is EAEVAQSPRYKITEKSQAVAFWCDPISGHATLYWYRQILGQGPELLVQFQDESVVDDSQLPKDRFSAERLKGVDSTLKIQPAELGDSAMYLCASSLARGSEAFFGQGTRLTVV.

In this sample, this clonotype turned up many times. This chain joins TRBV5-8 and TRBJ2-7, with D tentatively TRBD1 (6 bases). The CDR3 loop spans 15 amino acids. Germline V gene data show CDR1 as SGHTS and CDR2 as YDEGEE. The V end was cut by 2 bases, the J end by 2 bases, with 14 bases between. The CDR3 sequence is CASSFGTPKTYEQYF. In DNA form, the CDR3 reads TGTGCCAGCAGCTTCGGGACACCTAAAACCTACGAGCAGTACTTC. The whole variable domain, filled in from reference TRBV5-8 and TRBJ2-7, reads EAGVTQSPTHLIKTRGQQATLRCSPISGHTSVYWYQQALGLGLQFLLWYDEGEERNRGNFPPRFSGRQFPNYSSELNVNALELEDSALYLCASSFGTPKTYEQYFGPGTRLTVT.

Regarding this clonotype: This may be a read error, as it is one base from a much larger clone. The J gene is TRBJ2-1, the V gene TRBV25-1; 9 bases line up with TRBD2. Germline assignment: CDR1 MGHDK and CDR2 SYGVNS. There are 15 residues in the CDR3. Unmatched junction bases numbered 16, after V lost 4 bases and J lost 15 bases. This CDR3 reads CASSGEGLAGWGLFF. The CDR3 DNA reads TGTGCCAGCAGTGGAGAAGGGCTAGCGGGGTGGGGTTTGTTCTTC. Full variable domain (outside the CDR3, taken from reference TRBV25-1 and TRBJ2-1): EADIYQTPRYLVIGTGKKITLECSQTMGHDKMYWYQQDPGMELHLIHYSYGVNSTEKGDLSSESTVSRIRTEHFPLTLESARPSHTSQYLCASSGEGLAGWGLFFGPGTRLTVL.

Remarks on this clonotype: A read error likely explains this, since a far larger clone differs by one base. CDR3 protein: CASSPSGRFACEQYF. The CDR3 bases are TGTGCCAGTAGCCCTAGCGGGAGGTTCGCCTGCGAGCAGTACTTC. This chain links TRBV19 with TRBJ2-5, with 11 bases lining up with TRBD2. With the DNA end fitting TRBJ2-7 better, the J assignment may be wrong. The CDR3 contains 15 residues. Germline-derived CDR1 and CDR2 are LNHDA and SQIVND (reference sequence).

At least ten counts were recorded for this clonotype. V is TRBV24-1 and J is TRBJ1-1; the match to TRBD1 covers 7 bases. The V gene end was trimmed by 3 bases and the J gene end by 5 bases; junction bases not matched to a gene: 8. Germline V gives CDR1 KGHDR, CDR2 SFDVKD. The CDR3 loop spans 15 amino acids. Here the CDR3 DNA reads TGTGCCACCAGTGATCCGAGACAGGGAGGGACTGAAGCTTTCTTT. Its protein is CATSDPRQGGTEAFF.